The entry below gives a single TCR beta chain sequence along with its context. Its target is not known. In germline, CDR1 is MGHRA, CDR2 YSYEKL. This CDR3 is 15 amino acids long. TCRdb processed the 5' RACE reads again and assigns one entry to each CDR3 protein, with no DNA. This repertoire includes more than 300,000 distinct CDR3 sequences. This sample was taken from a study of monozygotic twins with inflammatory bowel disease. Findings and caveats of the study: Since immunosuppressive treatments differed, patient repertoires may have gained added variability.

Donors each gave over 2 ml of blood. This chain connects TRBV4-1 to TRBJ2-3; TCRdb outputs TRBD2, but without DNA this stays unchecked. This clonotype originated in a human donor with ulcerative colitis or Crohn's disease, or a healthy co-twin of an affected twin (not recorded which). The sequencing input was blood. The CDR3 loop reads CASSLREDSTDTQYF.